The clone carrying this TCR beta chain was recorded only once. What it binds is not known. Method: immunoSEQ multiplex PCR; TCRdb's copy keeps in-frame clones and lacks some. The sample lists some 30,000 clones, roughly two thirds occurring once. This sample was included in a study of STAT5B mutations in CD4+ large granular lymphocyte leukemia. Findings of the study overall: Compared with healthy controls (2/35), patient top clones favored TRBV06 (8/27).

The CDR3 covers 12 residues. Germline loops: CDR1 SGHNT, CDR2 YYREEE (reference sequence). V gave up 3 bases and J gave up 4 bases, with 7 bases separating them. The chain joins TRBV5-4 to TRBJ2-5; D is uncertain. Sample: CD4+ T cells from blood buffy coats. The source of this sequence is a human donor in good health. The CDR3 region is CASSYPRETQYF. CDR3 nucleotides: TGTGCCAGCAGCTACCCCCGAGAGACCCAGTACTTC. The whole variable domain, remainder taken from reference TRBV5-4 and TRBJ2-5, is ETGVTQSPTHLIKTRGQQVTLRCSSQSGHNTVSWYQQALGQGPQFIFQYYREEENGRGNFPPRFSGLQFPNYSSELNVNALELDDSALYLCASSYPRETQYFGPGTRLLVL.